The rows below give T cell receptor beta chains drawn from one sample of a study of molecular identifiers for immune sequencing clone quantification. TCRdb re-called the PCR reads with MiXCR, one entry per CDR3 protein. The sample shows about 640,000 distinct CDR3 sequences, approximately 20% of them seen only once. Sequenced: naive CD8+ T cells from blood, with Jurkat cell RNA spiked in. Source of these receptors: a human donor in good health. Some libraries in this study had Jurkat cell RNA spiked in. The CDR3 runs from the conserved cysteine through the conserved F or W. The order of the fields is clone size, V gene, CDR3 protein. Clone size, where shown, is once, few, many, or a class for clones that have expanded.

size: many
V: TRBV4-3
CDR3: CASSPGSLGGRGEQYF

size: many
V: TRBV20-1
CDR3: CSASAGGGGELFF

size: many
V: TRBV5-6
CDR3: CASSFGTGFWADTQYF

size: many
V: TRBV5-6
CDR3: CASSWGETEAFF

size: many
V: TRBV4-3
CDR3: CASSQGPPQETQYF

size: many
V: TRBV5-1
CDR3: CASSSGDTEAFF

size: many
V: TRBV20-1
CDR3: CSARDPGESTDTQYF

size: many
V: TRBV2
CDR3: CASSEGVGGGDEQYF

size: many
V: TRBV2
CDR3: CASSRRSTDTQYF

size: -
V: TRBV4-2
CDR3: CASSQEPSGVAGANVLTF

size: many
V: TRBV9
CDR3: CASSGSLTGSGNTIYF

size: many
V: TRBV5-1
CDR3: CASSVSGVINQPQHF

size: few
V: TRBV4-1
CDR3: CASSQEYREANEQYF

size: many
V: TRBV29-1
CDR3: CSVEIAGAGELFF

size: few
V: TRBV6-2/TRBV6-3
CDR3: CASSFVPGTDGNTIYF

size: few
V: TRBV5-8
CDR3: CASSGSPLQETQYF

size: few
V: TRBV12-3/TRBV12-4
CDR3: CASSLGGIDTEAFF

size: many
V: TRBV4-3
CDR3: CASSQDTMGSTEAFF